Listed below are T cell receptor beta chains from one sample, sequenced in a study of T cell repertoires in cytomegalovirus infection. TCRdb redid the calling of the reads with MiXCR, one entry per CDR3 protein. The sample includes about 490,000 distinct CDR3 sequences, approximately 25% seen only once; the top ten take approximately 13%. Sequencing input: PBMCs. The receptors were sampled from a human donor in good health (CMV status not recorded). Some clones in this sample may be carry-over from other donors' samples. CDR3s include the opening cysteine and the closing phenylalanine or tryptophan. The D gene is left open where the match is weak. Not every row has a clone size; where given, it reads once, few, many or a size class.

j_call v_call d_call clone_size cdr3_nt cdr3_aa
TRBJ2-5 TRBV19 NA few TGTGCCAGTAGTATAGAGGGCGGCCGGCATCAAGAGACCCAGTACTTC CASSIEGGRHQETQYF
TRBJ1-4 TRBV11-2 NA few TGTGCCAGCAGCTTAAGTTTCGGGAGTGAAAAACTGTTTTTT CASSLSFGSEKLFF
TRBJ1-3 TRBV7-6 NA few TGTGCCAGCAGCCCAGGCAGGGAATCTGGAAACACCATATATTTT CASSPGRESGNTIYF
TRBJ2-1 TRBV23-1 NA NA TGCGCCAGCAGTGGGCCGTCCGCGCCCTACAATGAGCAGTTCTTC CASSGPSAPYNEQFF
TRBJ2-1 TRBV28 NA NA TGTGCCAGCAGTCGCACGGGACGCCCTAGCAATGAGCAGTTCTTC CASSRTGRPSNEQFF
TRBJ2-1 TRBV12-3/TRBV12-4 NA few TGTGCCAGCAGTTTATCAGGCCTCCGTGGGGCCGGGCAGTTCTTC CASSLSGLRGAGQFF
TRBJ2-3 TRBV5-4 NA few TGTGCCAGCAGCCCGGAAACGGGGGCTAGCACAGATACGCAGTATTTT CASSPETGASTDTQYF
TRBJ2-7 TRBV7-9 TRBD1 NA TGTGCCAGCAGCCCTCGTTTCGGGACAGCTTACGAGCAGTACTTC CASSPRFGTAYEQYF
TRBJ2-5 TRBV20-1 NA NA TGCAGTGCTCCCCACGGCTGGTACCAAGAGACCCAGTACTTC CSAPHGWYQETQYF
TRBJ1-1 TRBV5-1 NA NA TGCGCCAGCAGCTCACTCCATGGACAGAACACTGAAGCTTTCTTT CASSSLHGQNTEAFF
TRBJ2-7 TRBV18 TRBD2 few TGTGCCACCGGACTAGCGGGTGCCACCTACGAGCAGTACTTC CATGLAGATYEQYF
TRBJ1-2 TRBV2 NA NA TGTGCCAGCATTGGGGTCCCTAACTATGGCTACACCTTC CASIGVPNYGYTF
TRBJ2-1 TRBV7-2 NA NA TGTGCCAGCAGCTTTGCGTTAGGGCCCAATGAGCAGTTCTTC CASSFALGPNEQFF
TRBJ1-1 TRBV7-2 TRBD1 many TGTGCCAGCAGCTCCCGACAGGGTGGAGGCACTGAAGCTTTCTTT CASSSRQGGGTEAFF
TRBJ1-2 TRBV24-1 NA NA TGTGCCACCAGTCCCTCAGGGTCCGTATACTATGGCTACACCTTC CATSPSGSVYYGYTF
TRBJ1-2 TRBV19 TRBD1 NA TGTGCCAGTAGTGTCACAGGGGCGTATGGCTACACCTTC CASSVTGAYGYTF
TRBJ2-3 TRBV12-3/TRBV12-4 TRBD2 many TGTGCCAGCAGGGGAGGGCCTGGGGACACAGATACGCAGTATTTT CASRGGPGDTDTQYF
TRBJ1-4 TRBV12-3/TRBV12-4 NA NA TGTGCCAGCAGTTTATTTCGCAGGGAAAAACTGTTTTTT CASSLFRREKLFF
TRBJ2-7 TRBV10-3 TRBD2 NA TGTGCCATCAGTGGGCCTAGCGGGGGCAGGTACGAGCAGTACTTC CAISGPSGGRYEQYF
TRBJ1-6 TRBV7-8 NA many TGTGCCAGCAGCATCCGGGACGGGCCCTATGATAATTCACCCCTCCACTTT CASSIRDGPYDNSPLHF
TRBJ1-4 TRBV20-1 NA few TGCAGTGCTAGACCTAATCTCGGGTTGAATGAAAAACTGTTTTTT CSARPNLGLNEKLFF
TRBJ2-3 TRBV19 TRBD1 few TGTGCCAGTAGCTCCTTCGCGACAGGGGGCTTCGCGGATACGCAGTATTTT CASSSFATGGFADTQYF